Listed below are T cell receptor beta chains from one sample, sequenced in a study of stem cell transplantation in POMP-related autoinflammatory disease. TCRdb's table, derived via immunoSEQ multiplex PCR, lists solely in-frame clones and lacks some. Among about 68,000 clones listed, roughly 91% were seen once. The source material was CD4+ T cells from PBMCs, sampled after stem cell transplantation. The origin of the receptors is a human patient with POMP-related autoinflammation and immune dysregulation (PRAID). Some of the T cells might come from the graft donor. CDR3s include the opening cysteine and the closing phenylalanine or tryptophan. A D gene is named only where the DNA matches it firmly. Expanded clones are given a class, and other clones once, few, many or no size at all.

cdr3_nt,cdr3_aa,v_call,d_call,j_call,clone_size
TGTGCCAGCAGCCAAGATCTTGGGGAGGGCTATGGCTACACCTTC,CASSQDLGEGYGYTF,TRBV3-1/TRBV3-2,NA,TRBJ1-2,NA
TGTGCCAGCAGTGAACAGCGGGGCCCCACAGATACGCAGTATTTT,CASSEQRGPTDTQYF,TRBV6-1,TRBD2,TRBJ2-3,NA
TGTGCCAGCTCACCACCTCTAGCGGGCGCCTACAATGAGCAGTTCTTC,CASSPPLAGAYNEQFF,TRBV18,TRBD2,TRBJ2-1,NA
TGTGCCAGCAGCTTAGTGATCCCCTTGGACAGCTCCTACGAGCAGTACTTC,CASSLVIPLDSSYEQYF,TRBV11-2,NA,TRBJ2-7,few
TGTGCCAGCAGCCGGGCCGGAGCAGTTGGTAATGAAAAACTGTTTTTT,CASSRAGAVGNEKLFF,TRBV28,NA,TRBJ1-4,once
TGTGCCAGCAGCGCCCGAACTGGGAAGACGCAGTATTTT,CASSARTGKTQYF,TRBV11-3,NA,TRBJ2-3,NA
TGTGCTCACGGTCGGGTTAATCAGCCCCAGCATTTT,CAHGRVNQPQHF,TRBV28,NA,TRBJ1-5,NA
TGCGCCAGCAGCTTGTCGTCAGGGCTCAATTATGGCTACACCTTC,CASSLSSGLNYGYTF,TRBV5-1,NA,TRBJ1-2,NA
TGTGCCATCAGAGGACAGGGGGAAGAGACCCAGTACTTC,CAIRGQGEETQYF,TRBV10-3,TRBD1,TRBJ2-5,NA
TGTGCCACCAGTGACGCCGGGACAGGGGCCTTGGGGTACAATGAGCAGTTCTTC,CATSDAGTGALGYNEQFF,TRBV24-1,TRBD1,TRBJ2-1,NA
TGCGCCAGCAGCCATTTCGATGAAAAACTGTTTTTT,CASSHFDEKLFF,TRBV4-1,NA,TRBJ1-4,NA
TGTGCCAGCCCGGCAGACTTAAATTCACCCCTCCACTTT,CASPADLNSPLHF,TRBV27,NA,TRBJ1-6,NA
TGTGCCAGTACTAGCAGGACTAGCGGGCACAATGAGCAGTTCTTC,CASTSRTSGHNEQFF,TRBV19,TRBD2,TRBJ2-1,NA
TGTGCCTGCGCGGACAGGGGTGCCTCACCCCTCCACTTT,CACADRGASPLHF,TRBV19,TRBD1,TRBJ1-6,NA
TGTGCCAGCAGCCCCCTAGACCGGGGTTCGGCGGAGACCCAGTACTTC,CASSPLDRGSAETQYF,TRBV28,NA,TRBJ2-5,NA
TGTGCCAGCAGCTTAGACAGGGGCCCCGAGCAGTACTTC,CASSLDRGPEQYF,TRBV11-1,TRBD1,TRBJ2-7,NA
TGTGCCAGTAGTATAGATGGGTCCAGGAACTCCTACGAGCAGTACTTC,CASSIDGSRNSYEQYF,TRBV19,NA,TRBJ2-7,NA
TGTGCCAGCAGCCGGGACAGGGAGAGTGAAAAACTGTTTTTT,CASSRDRESEKLFF,TRBV4-2,TRBD1,TRBJ1-4,NA
TGCAGCGTTGAATCAGGGTACACTGAAGCTTTCTTT,CSVESGYTEAFF,TRBV29-1,NA,TRBJ1-1,few
TGTGCCAGTAGGCCCCGGGGTGTACGCAATCAGCCCCAGCATTTT,CASRPRGVRNQPQHF,TRBV19,NA,TRBJ1-5,NA
TGTGCCAGCAAACGAGATTACACTGAAGCTTTCTTT,CASKRDYTEAFF,TRBV2,NA,TRBJ1-1,NA
TGCAGCTATCGGGACAGGGGGCCCGTAAGCTCCTACAATGAGCAGTTCTTC,CSYRDRGPVSSYNEQFF,TRBV29-1,TRBD1,TRBJ2-1,few
TGTGCCAGCAGCCAACCGGACCGCGGGACAGGTGTCGTTTCACAAGAGACCCAGTACTTC,CASSQPDRGTGVVSQETQYF,TRBV4-2,TRBD1,TRBJ2-5,NA
TGCGCCAGCAGCTTTGGGACAGGGGGCAATTCACCCCTCCACTTT,CASSFGTGGNSPLHF,TRBV5-1,TRBD1,TRBJ1-6,NA
TGCGCCAGCAGCTTGGAGGTCCCAAACACAGATACGCAGTATTTT,CASSLEVPNTDTQYF,TRBV5-1,NA,TRBJ2-3,NA
TGTGCCTGGACTGACGGGACGTGGGGGGAACTGTTTTTT,CAWTDGTWGELFF,TRBV30,NA,TRBJ1-4,NA
TGTGCCACCAGTGAGCGGAGGGTTTCGGGGGGTTACAATGAGCAGTTCTTC,CATSERRVSGGYNEQFF,TRBV24-1,TRBD2,TRBJ2-1,NA
TGTGCCAGCAGTCGGGACTTCAATCAGCCCCAGCATTTT,CASSRDFNQPQHF,TRBV28,NA,TRBJ1-5,NA
TGCGCCAGCAGCTTGGCCGACTCCAACTATGGCTACACCTTC,CASSLADSNYGYTF,TRBV5-1,NA,TRBJ1-2,NA
TGTGCCAGCAGCCAAATGTCTGGCGGTCCCCACTTC,CASSQMSGGPHF,TRBV14,NA,TRBJ2-7,NA
TGTGCCAGCAGCTCCCGGACTAGCGGGAGCCGGTACAATGAGCAGTTCTTC,CASSSRTSGSRYNEQFF,TRBV6-2/TRBV6-3,TRBD2,TRBJ2-1,medium-sized
TGTGCCACCCAAGGACAAGCGGAAAAACTGTTTTTT,CATQGQAEKLFF,TRBV19,NA,TRBJ1-4,NA
TGTGCCACCAGCAGAAAAAATGAAAAACTGTTTTTT,CATSRKNEKLFF,TRBV15,NA,TRBJ1-4,NA
TGTGCCAGCAGCCGAGAGGGACGGGGTGAAAAACTGTTTTTT,CASSREGRGEKLFF,TRBV7-7,NA,TRBJ1-4,NA
TGCGCCAGCAGTGATCCGGGGCTAAGCACAGATACGCAGTATTTT,CASSDPGLSTDTQYF,TRBV10-1,NA,TRBJ2-3,NA
TGTGCCAGCAGTTTAAGCGGGGTCGGGGATACGCAGTATTTT,CASSLSGVGDTQYF,TRBV28,TRBD2,TRBJ2-3,NA
TGCGCCAGCAGCCTGACAACCGGGGGCACTGAAGCTTTCTTT,CASSLTTGGTEAFF,TRBV5-1,NA,TRBJ1-1,NA
TGTGCCAGCAGCCCCAACCCAGGGATCGGGCGGGGCTACACCTTC,CASSPNPGIGRGYTF,TRBV11-1,NA,TRBJ1-2,few
TGCAGCGGATCAGCGGGGGCCTACAATGAGCAGTTCTTC,CSGSAGAYNEQFF,TRBV29-1,TRBD2,TRBJ2-1,NA
TGTGCCAGCAGCGTAGGATCCACCCCAACCTACGAGCAGTACTTC,CASSVGSTPTYEQYF,TRBV9,NA,TRBJ2-7,NA
TGTGCCAGTAGTAAGACTAGCGGGAGACGTAATGAGCAGTTCTTC,CASSKTSGRRNEQFF,TRBV19,TRBD2,TRBJ2-1,NA
TGTGCCAGCGTGGGTTTATTCGGTAGGGCCGGGGAGCTGTTTTTT,CASVGLFGRAGELFF,TRBV6-5,NA,TRBJ2-2,NA
TGTGCCAGCACTCCAAGTGCGGATACGCAGTATTTT,CASTPSADTQYF,TRBV2,NA,TRBJ2-3,once
TGTGCCAGCAGCTTATGGTTTGGGACAGGGAATAACAATGAGCAGTTCTTC,CASSLWFGTGNNNEQFF,TRBV7-2,TRBD1,TRBJ2-1,NA
TGCGCCAGCAGATCCGTGGGTAACACAGATACGCAGTATTTT,CASRSVGNTDTQYF,TRBV5-1,NA,TRBJ2-3,NA
TGTGCCAGCAGCTTAGCCCCCCAAGAGACCCAGTACTTC,CASSLAPQETQYF,TRBV11-3,NA,TRBJ2-5,NA
TGCGCCAGCAGCTTCGACGGGGAGCTGTTTTTT,CASSFDGELFF,TRBV5-1,NA,TRBJ2-2,NA
TGCGCCAGCCGTTCTGACCGGGACACTAATGAAAAACTGTTTTTT,CASRSDRDTNEKLFF,TRBV10-2,NA,TRBJ1-4,NA
TGCGCCAGCAGGTTCTCCCCTAATCAGCCCCAGCATTTT,CASRFSPNQPQHF,TRBV10-2,NA,TRBJ1-5,NA
TGCGCCAGCAGCTTGGGCGGGGTGACGATGAACACTGAAGCTTTCTTT,CASSLGGVTMNTEAFF,TRBV5-1,NA,TRBJ1-1,NA
TGCGCCAGCAGCTTGCGAGGGGGGCGAACTGAAGCTTTCTTT,CASSLRGGRTEAFF,TRBV5-1,NA,TRBJ1-1,few
TGTGCCAGCAGCTCACTAGCGGGATTGAACACCGGGGAGCTGTTTTTT,CASSSLAGLNTGELFF,TRBV7-8,TRBD2,TRBJ2-2,few
TGTGCCAGCATGAGAACTAGCGGGGGCGGTGAGCAGTTCTTC,CASMRTSGGGEQFF,TRBV28,TRBD2,TRBJ2-1,once
TGTGCCAGTAGTATTACCCCCCCAGGGTCCAATAATTCACCCCTCCACTTT,CASSITPPGSNNSPLHF,TRBV19,NA,TRBJ1-6,NA